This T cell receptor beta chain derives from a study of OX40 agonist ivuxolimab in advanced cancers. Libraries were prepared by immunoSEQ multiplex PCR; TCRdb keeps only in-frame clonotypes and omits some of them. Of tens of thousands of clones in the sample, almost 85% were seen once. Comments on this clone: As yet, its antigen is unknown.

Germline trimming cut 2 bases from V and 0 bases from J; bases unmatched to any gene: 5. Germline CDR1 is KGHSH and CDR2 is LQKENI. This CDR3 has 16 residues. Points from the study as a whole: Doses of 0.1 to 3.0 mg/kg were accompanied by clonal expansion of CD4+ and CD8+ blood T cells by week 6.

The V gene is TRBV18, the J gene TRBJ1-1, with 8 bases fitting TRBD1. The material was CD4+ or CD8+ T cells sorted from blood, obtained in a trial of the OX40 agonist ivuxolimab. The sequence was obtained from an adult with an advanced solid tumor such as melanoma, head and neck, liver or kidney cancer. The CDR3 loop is CASSPLWTGMNTEAFF. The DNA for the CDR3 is TGTGCCAGCTCACCATTATGGACAGGGATGAACACTGAAGCTTTCTTT.